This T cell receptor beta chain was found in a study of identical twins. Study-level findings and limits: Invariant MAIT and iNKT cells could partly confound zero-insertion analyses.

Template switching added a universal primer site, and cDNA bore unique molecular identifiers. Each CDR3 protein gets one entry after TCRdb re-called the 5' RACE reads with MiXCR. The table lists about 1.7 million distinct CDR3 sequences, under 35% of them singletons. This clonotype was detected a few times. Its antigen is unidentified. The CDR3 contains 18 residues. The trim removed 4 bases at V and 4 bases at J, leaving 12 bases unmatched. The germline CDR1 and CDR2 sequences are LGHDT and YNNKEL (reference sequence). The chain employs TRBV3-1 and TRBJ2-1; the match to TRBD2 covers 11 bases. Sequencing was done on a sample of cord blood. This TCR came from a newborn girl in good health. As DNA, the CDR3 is TGTGCCAGCAGCCCCTGGAGGCTAGCGGGAGGAATATACAATGAGCAGTTCTTC. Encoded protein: CASSPWRLAGGIYNEQFF.